This TCR beta chain was identified in a study of blood T cell repertoires in COVID-19. In the study overall: From the United States, Italy and Spain came samples of acute and convalescent COVID-19. The analysed material was cDNA or gDNA that came from T cells, B-cell-depleted T cells, or PBMCs.

Under the authors' procedure: Estimation of nucleated cell counts was performed using reference gene primer amplification. The table came from immunoSEQ multiplex PCR; TCRdb's copy has only in-frame clones and leaves some out. V and J calls plus clone size are reproduced from that table; the DNA served to infer D and trimming. Here the sample spans roughly 80,000 clones, around nine tenths being singletons. CDR1 is SGHTS and CDR2 is YDEGEE in the germline V gene. The V and J ends lost 3 bases and 2 bases respectively, with 13 bases between them. The CDR3 is made up of 15 amino acids. The sample comprised peripheral blood. This TCR came from a woman aged 80 or older with active or convalescent COVID-19. V usage is TRBV5-8 and J usage is TRBJ2-3; possibly TRBD2 for D (6 bases). The CDR3 nucleotides read TGTGCCAGCAGCTCGGAGGGCGGATCCACAGATACGCAGTATTTT. Translating it yields CASSSEGGSTDTQYF.